Listed here are 27 T cell receptor beta chains from one sample, sequenced in a study of blood T cell repertoires in COVID-19 (dated by TCRdb to 2020 to 2022). Library prep was done by the immunoSEQ multiplex PCR assay. TCRdb holds this immuneACCESS table with in-frame rearrangements only. Some clones are missing; in checked studies, unresolved V genes explain under half, and the rest has no known cause. This sample holds about 430,000 clones; 85% to 90% were observed only once. Of the sample, 1% to 1.3% falls within the top ten clones. Sequenced sample: PBMCs or T cells enriched from blood (not recorded which). The receptors were sampled from a man aged 25 to 45 who had recovered from COVID-19.

The V and J genes are TRBV10-3 and TRBJ2-7; 7 bases are shared with TRBD1. V lost 6 bases, J lost 0 bases, and 2 bases stayed unmatched. The CDR3 contains 13 residues. Germline loops: CDR1 ENHRY, CDR2 SYGVKD. This CDR3 reads CAIRDRTSYEQYF. The CDR3 DNA is TGTGCCATCAGGGACAGGACCTCCTACGAGCAGTACTTC.

CDR3 nucleotides: TGTGCCAGCAGCTTCGGACTAGCGGGAGGGATAGAGACCCAGTACTTC. It encodes CASSFGLAGGIETQYF. The rearrangement links TRBV5-6 to TRBJ2-5, with 15 nucleotides matching TRBD2. The junction had 3 bases not matched to a gene; V was cut back by 2 bases and J by 4 bases. From germline, CDR1 is SGHDT and CDR2 YYEEEE. This CDR3 comprises 16 residues.

J is TRBJ2-3 and V is TRBV29-1, with no clear D. V was trimmed by 4 bases and J by 0 bases, leaving 14 bases between them. Looked up from germline, CDR1 is SQVTM and CDR2 is ANQGSEA. The CDR3 extends over 15 amino acids. In nucleotides, the CDR3 is TGCAGCGTTGTCTTAAGATCCCTAAGCACAGATACGCAGTATTTT. Protein: CSVVLRSLSTDTQYF.

The chain recombines TRBV19 with TRBJ2-2; TRBD1 agrees at 8 bases. This CDR3 has 13 amino acids. Per the germline V gene, CDR1 is LNHDA and CDR2 is SQIVND (reference sequence). J lost 6 bases, V lost 8 bases, and 5 bases had no gene match. The CDR3 sequence: CASLKQGAGELFF. CDR3 nucleotides: TGTGCCAGTCTAAAACAGGGGGCCGGGGAGCTGTTTTTT.

The rearrangement uses TRBV28 and TRBJ2-7; 8 nucleotides agree with TRBD1. Germline values: CDR1 MDHEN, CDR2 SYDVKM. Germline trimming cut 5 bases from V and 1 base from J; bases unmatched to any gene: 4. CDR3 length equals 14 residues. CDR3 residues: CASSGQGISYEQYF. CDR3 coding DNA: TGTGCCAGCAGTGGACAGGGAATTTCCTACGAGCAGTACTTC.

The rearrangement uses TRBV5-6 and TRBJ2-3; 7 bases line up with TRBD1. This CDR3 spans 13 amino acids. After removal of 3 bases from V and 3 bases from J, the junction contained 1 base not matched to a gene. The germline CDR1 and CDR2 sequences are SGHDT and YYEEEE. CDR3 DNA: TGTGCCAGCAGCTGGGGACAGACAGATACGCAGTATTTT. Its protein product is CASSWGQTDTQYF.

The V call is TRBV4-1, the J call TRBJ2-1; D is uncertain. V gave up 0 bases and J gave up 0 bases, with 6 bases separating them. Per the germline V gene, CDR1 is MGHRA and CDR2 is YSYEKL. The length of the CDR3 is 15 residues. This CDR3 reads CASSQDTSSYNEQFF. DNA for the CDR3: TGCGCCAGCAGCCAAGACACATCCTCCTACAATGAGCAGTTCTTC.

This chain connects TRBV4-1 to TRBJ1-5; D not resolved. Germline V gives CDR1 MGHRA, CDR2 YSYEKL. V lost 0 bases and J 9 bases, leaving 12 bases between the germline ends. This CDR3 spans 14 amino acids. CDR3 nucleotides: TGCGCCAGCAGCCAAGACCATCGCGGCCGGCCCCAGCATTTT. It codes for CASSQDHRGRPQHF.

The V gene is TRBV21-1, the J gene TRBJ1-4; the table's D call, TRBD1, was not checked against the DNA. TRBV21-1 is a listed pseudogene. CDR3 length: 15 residues. The CDR3 is CASSHTGSPNEKLFF. The DNA for the CDR3 is TGTGCCAGCAGCCATACAGGGAGTCCTAATGAAAAACTGTTTTTT.

The V call is TRBV28, the J call TRBJ1-3, with D possibly matching TRBD1 (6 bases). The CDR3 is 16 residues long. V lost 1 base to trimming and J lost 2 bases, with 12 bases between them. Germline V CDR1 and CDR2: MDHEN, SYDVKM. The CDR3 reads CASSLSEGGAGNTIYF. For the CDR3, the DNA is TGTGCCAGCAGTTTATCGGAAGGGGGAGCTGGAAACACCATATATTTT. Filled out from reference TRBV28 and TRBJ1-3, the complete variable domain reads DVKVTQSSRYLVKRTGEKVFLECVQDMDHENMFWYRQDPGLGLRLIYFSYDVKMKEKGDIPEGYSVSREKKERFSLILESASTNQTSMYLCASSLSEGGAGNTIYFGEGSWLTVV.

The chain recombines TRBV7-9 with TRBJ1-1; D gene ambiguous. The CDR3 is made up of 12 amino acids. The V gene's germline CDR1 is SEHNR and CDR2 FQNEAQ (reference sequence). Trimming shortened V by 5 bases and J by 5 bases, and 9 bases separated the two germline ends. The CDR3 loop reads CASSRGGTEAFF. CDR3 coding DNA: TGTGCCAGCAGCAGAGGTGGGACTGAAGCTTTCTTT.

J is TRBJ2-7 and V is TRBV5-1, with a tentative D call TRBD2 (5 bases). Between the trimmed V and J ends, which lost 0 bases and 2 bases, there was a span of 12 bases. This CDR3 region has 15 residues. Looked up from germline, CDR1 is SGHRS and CDR2 is YFSETQ. The CDR3 spells CASSLDGISAYEQYF. In DNA form, the CDR3 reads TGCGCCAGCAGCTTGGACGGGATCTCGGCCTACGAGCAGTACTTC.

The J gene is TRBJ2-1, the V gene TRBV19, with 8 nucleotides matching TRBD2. The CDR3 loop spans 15 amino acids. The ends lost 1 base at V and 8 bases at J; junction bases unmatched: 7. Germline V CDR1 and CDR2: LNHDA, SQIVND (reference sequence). The DNA of the CDR3 is TGTGCCAGTAGTATAGTGAGCGGGAGTAGGTATGAGCAGTTCTTC. It translates to CASSIVSGSRYEQFF.

The chain joins TRBV2 to TRBJ2-7, with D possibly being TRBD1 (6 bases). V was clipped by 3 bases and J by 0 bases, with 12 bases between them. In germline, CDR1 is SNHLY, CDR2 FYNNEI. The CDR3 length is 15 residues. For the CDR3, the DNA is TGTGCCAGCAGTGAGGACAGTGCGAGCTCCTACGAGCAGTACTTC. Translation: CASSEDSASSYEQYF.

The J gene is TRBJ2-1, the V gene TRBV21-1; the table's D gene call, TRBD2, was not cross checked with the DNA. TRBV21-1 has pseudogene status. The CDR3 loop spans 16 amino acids. This chain's CDR3 is CASSLGTGLSYNEQFF. The CDR3 region has the DNA TGTGCCAGCTCCCTGGGGACTGGACTATCCTACAATGAGCAGTTCTTC.

The chain is built from TRBV27 and TRBJ2-6; D gene ambiguous. V lost 7 bases and J 0 bases, leaving 4 bases between the germline ends. Germline V CDR1 and CDR2: MNHEY, SMNVEV (reference sequence). The CDR3 is 13 amino acids. The CDR3 sequence is CASKSSGANVLTF. CDR3 DNA sequence: TGTGCCAGCAAGAGCTCTGGGGCCAACGTCCTGACTTTC.

J is TRBJ2-5 and V is TRBV11-2, with TRBD1 matching 7 bases. The V and J ends lost 4 bases and 5 bases, in that order; junction bases with no gene match: 4. Germline V lookup: CDR1 SGHAT, CDR2 FQNNGV. The CDR3 is 13 amino acids. The CDR3 nucleotides are TGTGCCAGCAGCTCCTCACAGGGGGAGACCCAGTACTTC. It is translated as CASSSSQGETQYF.

The chain recombines TRBV7-2 with TRBJ1-1; 7 positions match TRBD1. The CDR3 runs to 15 residues. The germline gives CDR1 SGHTA, CDR2 FQGNSA. The J segment lost 5 bases and the V segment lost 5 bases, leaving 11 bases of the junction unmatched. In DNA form, the CDR3 reads TGTGCCAGCAGCCCCATGGGCAGGGGGAGGACTGAAGCTTTCTTT. It encodes CASSPMGRGRTEAFF.

This clone occurred once. The V gene is TRBV11-2, the J gene TRBJ2-7; perhaps TRBD2 as D (6 bases). Trimming cost V 4 bases and J 8 bases, with 18 bases left between them. Looked up from germline, CDR1 is SGHAT and CDR2 is FQNNGV. The CDR3 loop spans 14 amino acids. Here the CDR3 DNA reads TGTGCCAGCAGCTACCCGGGACTCCGAGGCAAGCAGTACTTC. This translates into CASSYPGLRGKQYF.

The chain combines TRBV12-3 or TRBV12-4 with TRBJ1-1, with D hard to call. V was cut by 3 bases and J by 6 bases, with 11 bases left in between. There are 13 residues in the CDR3. Here the CDR3 reads CASSLIGSAEAFF. As DNA, the CDR3 is TGTGCCAGCAGTTTGATCGGGTCGGCTGAAGCTTTCTTT.

The CDR3 DNA reads as TGTGCCAGTTATGGAGGTGGAAACACTGAAGCTTTCTTT. Translating gives CASYGGGNTEAFF. This rearrangement joins TRBV6-5 to TRBJ1-1; D ambiguous. This CDR3 has 13 residues. Germline assignment: CDR1 MNHEY and CDR2 SVGAGI. Trimming pared 9 bases from V and 2 bases from J, leaving 13 bases between.

The CDR3 bases are TGCGCCAGCAGCCAAGGAGGTAGTGAGCAGTTCTTC. It specifies CASSQGGSEQFF. The chain has TRBV4-1 and TRBJ2-1; D is undetermined. V was shortened by 1 base and J by 9 bases, with 7 bases between the two germline ends. Germline CDR1 and CDR2: MGHRA and YSYEKL. The CDR3 length is 12 residues.

The chain couples TRBV11-2 to TRBJ2-7, with D maybe TRBD1 (6 bases). CDR1 is SGHAT, CDR2 FQNNGV, per germline. Trimming cost V 5 bases and J 2 bases, with 13 bases left between them. CDR3 length: 14 residues. The CDR3: CASSPPGQPYEQYF. DNA of the CDR3: TGTGCCAGCAGCCCACCGGGACAACCCTACGAGCAGTACTTC. The entire variable domain, with the rest obtained from reference TRBV11-2 and TRBJ2-7, is as follows: EAGVAQSPRYKIIEKRQSVAFWCNPISGHATLYWYQQILGQGPKLLIQFQNNGVVDDSQLPKDRFSAERLKGVDSTLKIQPAKLEDSAVYLCASSPPGQPYEQYFGPGTRLTVT.

The V gene is TRBV5-1, the J gene TRBJ2-2, with D perhaps matching TRBD2 (5 bases). The germline CDR1 and CDR2 sequences are SGHRS and YFSETQ. The CDR3 contains 14 residues. V lost 4 bases, J lost 3 bases, and 10 bases lay in between. The CDR3 protein is CASSRSLDTGELFF. In DNA, the CDR3 is TGCGCCAGCAGCCGTTCACTAGACACCGGGGAGCTGTTTTTT.

The J gene is TRBJ2-1, the V gene TRBV18, with 9 bases identical to TRBD1. The CDR3 is made up of 13 amino acids. Germline-derived CDR1 and CDR2 are KGHSH and LQKENI. Trimming took 4 bases from V and 8 from J; bases not matched to a gene: 3. Written as DNA, the CDR3 is TGTGCCAGCTCACGGGGACAGGGTGATGAGCAGTTCTTC. This gives the protein CASSRGQGDEQFF.

The chain links TRBV10-2 to TRBJ2-4, with D perhaps TRBD2 (5 bases). With 4 bases removed from V and 9 bases from J, the gap between germline ends came to 13 bases. This CDR3 is built from 13 residues. The V gene's germline CDR1 is WSHSY and CDR2 SAAADI. In DNA, the CDR3 is TGCGCCAGCAGTGTTCTGCCAGAGGGCATTCAGTACTTC. It specifies CASSVLPEGIQYF.

V usage is TRBV28 and J usage is TRBJ2-1; tentative D call: TRBD2 (6 bases). V lost 2 bases and J 4 bases, leaving 12 bases between the germline ends. The CDR3 extends over 15 amino acids. Germline CDR1 MDHEN, CDR2 SYDVKM. CDR3 loop: CASSLGSGLYNEQFF. The DNA for the CDR3 is TGTGCCAGCAGTTTAGGTAGCGGACTTTACAATGAGCAGTTCTTC.